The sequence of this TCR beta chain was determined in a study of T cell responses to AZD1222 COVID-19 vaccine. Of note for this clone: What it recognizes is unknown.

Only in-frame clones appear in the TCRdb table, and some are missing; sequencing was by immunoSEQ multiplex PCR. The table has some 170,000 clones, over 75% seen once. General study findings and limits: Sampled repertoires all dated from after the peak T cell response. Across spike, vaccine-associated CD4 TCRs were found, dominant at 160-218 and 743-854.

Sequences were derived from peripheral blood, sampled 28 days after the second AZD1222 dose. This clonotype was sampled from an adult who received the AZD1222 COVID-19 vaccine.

The CDR3 DNA reads TGTGCCATCAGTGAATGGGACAGAGGAAAGGATGGCTACACCTTC. Translated: CAISEWDRGKDGYTF. J is TRBJ1-2 and V is TRBV10-3; 7 bases match TRBD1. The CDR3 is 15 residues long. CDR1 and CDR2 (germline): ENHRY, SYGVKD. The trim removed 3 bases at V and 6 bases at J, leaving 10 bases unmatched.